Given below is one TCR beta chain in context. No cognate antigen has been identified for it. Base qualities are missing; no much larger clone stands one base away. According to the germline V gene (reference sequence), CDR1 reads MNHEY and CDR2 reads SMNVEV. The CDR3 contains 14 residues, cysteine and phenylalanine counted. CDR3 DNA only is kept here, 42 bases in frame from base 1. For this chain, trimming is 5 bases at the V end and 5 bases at the J end, and the number of junction bases without a gene match is 3. Enrolling through a virtual design, the prospective study's participants ranged in age from roughly 18 to 95 years and lived across roughly 24 United States geographic areas. Cohort assignment in the prospective study relied on participant-reported clinical history from a screening survey and a study questionnaire. Mobile phlebotomists in the prospective study collected whole blood, serum and a nasopharyngeal or oropharyngeal swab from every participant. Over a roughly two-month period, participants in the prospective study had the option of providing additional blood draws and questionnaires. Before DNA extraction, prospective study blood samples were shipped either frozen or at room temperature.

TCRbeta CDR3 regions were amplified from genomic DNA using the immunoSEQ Assay, a bias-controlled multiplex PCR. The source study handled its data this way. Nucleated cell counts per sample were estimated from amplification of reference gene primers within the assay. To quantify the absolute abundance of each unique TCRbeta CDR3 rearrangement, sequence reads were collapsed and filtered. Productive Simpson clonality was computed per sample as the square root of Simpson's diversity index over productive rearrangements. TCRdb stores this immuneACCESS table with in-frame sequences only. Part of the clones is absent; in the studies checked, under half of the shortfall reflects unresolved V genes, and no reason is known for the rest. The DNA was the basis for D and trimming; V, J and clone size are from that table. Across this sample there are 200,000 to 250,000 clones, with about 91% seen only once. The ten largest clones capture approximately 14% of the sample.

The sample belongs to a study of blood T cell repertoires in COVID-19 (dated by TCRdb to 2018 to 2020). For the study in its entirety: Samples from collaborators originated in the United States, Italy and Spain and spanned both the acute and convalescent phases of COVID-19. Deeply sampled blood TCRbeta repertoires from subjects exposed to, actively infected with, or recovered from COVID-19 were included in the dataset. Sample metadata almost always included a de-identified subject ID, COVID-19 status, age in years and sex. Where available, HLA class I and class II types were obtained from metadata supplied by the sample provider rather than from assay-based typing. The repertoires were released in a freely available public database intended as a resource for research on the immune response to SARS-CoV-2. Samples came from the ongoing ImmuneRACE study (first 160 participants) plus 1,254 subjects from 6 global collaborators. The prospective study material was composed of cDNA or gDNA derived from T cells, B-cell-depleted T cells, or PBMCs. Beyond this particular receptor, the publication reports: Clinical and demographic metadata were provided uncurated, with the amount varying by source and participant.

The rearranged chain carries TRBV27 and TRBJ2-2, and 9 junction bases match TRBD2. The receptor's source is a woman between 50 and 59 years old with acute COVID-19. Input material: PBMCs or T cells enriched from blood (not recorded which). Here is the DNA: TGTGCCAGCAGTCGGCTAGCGGGGACCGGGGAGCTGTTTTTT. Its product reads: CASSRLAGTGELFF.